A selection of T cell receptor beta chains follows, all from one sample in a study of radiation and T cells in renal cell carcinoma. Sequenced by immunoSEQ multiplex PCR; TCRdb stores in-frame clones only, minus some. The profile covers more than 65,000 clones, with around 85% appearing a single time and approximately 24% taken by the ten largest. Sequenced here: blood, sampled from a patient whose treatment included radiotherapy and nephrectomy. The source of these receptors is a woman in her 50s with renal cell carcinoma. Each CDR3 is given with its conserved first and last residue. D genes are given only for firm matches. Some rows have no size entry. The others give once, few or many, or a class for an expanded clone.

-	TRBV30	TRBD1	TRBJ1-6	CAWNPGGSSPLHF	TGTGCCTGGAACCCAGGGGGCAGCTCACCCCTCCACTTT
-	TRBV4-3	TRBD1	TRBJ2-1	CASSSGTGPVYEQFF	TGCGCCAGCAGCTCCGGGACAGGGCCGGTCTATGAGCAGTTCTTC
-	TRBV19	TRBD1	TRBJ2-2	CASSRDRGNTGELFF	TGTGCCAGTAGTCGGGACAGGGGAAACACCGGGGAGCTGTTTTTT
-	TRBV29-1	TRBD1	TRBJ2-1	CSVDEGANYNEQFF	TGCAGCGTTGATGAGGGGGCCAATTACAATGAGCAGTTCTTC
-	TRBV4-3	TRBD1	TRBJ2-7	CASSQVGTGASEQYF	TGCGCCAGCAGCCAAGTCGGGACAGGGGCCTCCGAGCAGTACTTC
-	TRBV6-6	-	TRBJ1-2	CASITGFANYGYTF	TGTGCCAGCATAACAGGGTTTGCTAACTATGGCTACACCTTC
-	TRBV11-2	-	TRBJ1-1	CASSLDWIGAFF	TGTGCCAGCAGCTTAGATTGGATCGGAGCTTTCTTT
-	TRBV18	-	TRBJ2-3	CASSPASTDTQYF	TGTGCCAGCTCACCAGCAAGCACAGATACGCAGTATTTT
-	TRBV7-3	-	TRBJ2-1	CASSLLATGEQFF	TGTGCCAGCAGCTTACTGGCGACGGGGGAGCAGTTCTTC
-	TRBV7-2	-	TRBJ2-7	CASSLAQGSQYF	TGTGCCAGCAGCTTAGCGCAGGGAAGCCAGTACTTC
once	TRBV11-3	TRBD1	TRBJ2-5	CAGSLVGGRDQETQYF	TGTGCCGGCAGCTTAGTAGGGGGCAGAGACCAAGAGACCCAGTACTTC
-	TRBV7-2	TRBD1	TRBJ2-2	CASSLGARGLDGELFF	TGTGCCAGCAGCTTAGGGGCCAGGGGGCTTGACGGGGAGCTGTTTTTT
-	TRBV2	TRBD1	TRBJ1-1	CASSKGDRLITEAFF	TGTGCCAGCAGCAAAGGGGACAGGCTGATAACTGAAGCTTTCTTT
-	TRBV25-1	-	TRBJ1-3	CASSDFGNTIYF	TGTGCCAGCAGTGACTTCGGAAACACCATATATTTT
-	TRBV29-1	TRBD1	TRBJ1-2	CSDGQGGGYTF	TGCAGCGACGGACAGGGAGGTGGCTACACCTTC
-	TRBV7-2	-	TRBJ2-7	CASRGGGASFEQYF	TGTGCCAGCAGGGGAGGCGGGGCCAGTTTCGAGCAGTACTTC
once	TRBV25-1	TRBD1	TRBJ2-3	CASSIGTGPIDTQYF	TGTGCCAGCAGTATTGGGACAGGGCCCATAGATACGCAGTATTTT
-	TRBV5-1	-	TRBJ1-4	CASSGGGTSDEKLFF	TGCGCCAGCAGTGGAGGTGGGACCTCGGATGAAAAACTGTTTTTT
-	TRBV7-2	-	TRBJ2-1	CASSFVGEQFF	TGTGCCAGCAGCTTCGTCGGTGAGCAGTTCTTC
-	TRBV5-5	-	TRBJ2-1	CASSLEGNGLDEQFF	TGTGCCAGCAGCTTGGAGGGGAACGGCCTCGATGAGCAGTTCTTC
-	TRBV29-1	TRBD1	TRBJ1-5	CSARDRENQPQHF	TGCAGCGCCCGCGACAGGGAAAATCAGCCCCAGCATTTT
-	TRBV19	-	TRBJ1-6	CASSIPDAALHF	TGTGCCAGTAGTATCCCCGACGCAGCCCTCCACTTT
-	TRBV28	TRBD1	TRBJ2-7	CASSFGSGGYEQYF	TGTGCCAGCAGTTTTGGTTCAGGGGGCTACGAGCAGTACTTC
once	TRBV5-1	TRBD1	TRBJ2-1	CASSLMTGDTGEQFF	TGCGCCAGCAGCTTGATGACAGGGGACACGGGTGAGCAGTTCTTC
-	TRBV11-2	-	TRBJ1-1	CASSLDLEGGIEAFF	TGTGCCAGCAGCTTAGATCTCGAGGGAGGGATAGAAGCTTTCTTT
-	TRBV19	-	TRBJ1-6	CASKQLSSGKNSPLHF	TGTGCCAGTAAGCAGCTCAGTTCCGGGAAAAATTCACCCCTCCACTTT
few	TRBV7-9	-	TRBJ2-7	CASSSGRIYEQYF	TGTGCCAGCAGCTCAGGACGTATCTACGAGCAGTACTTC
-	TRBV7-2	TRBD2	TRBJ2-1	CASSFPGAGGLQNEQFF	TGTGCCAGCAGCTTTCCTGGCGCGGGAGGGCTTCAAAATGAGCAGTTCTTC
once	TRBV7-9	-	TRBJ1-4	CASSLEAGRNEKLFF	TGTGCCAGCAGCTTAGAGGCAGGGAGAAATGAAAAACTGTTTTTT
few	TRBV19	TRBD1	TRBJ1-5	CASKATLLGDSYQPQHF	TGTGCCAGTAAAGCCACCCTCCTAGGGGACAGCTATCAGCCCCAGCATTTT
-	TRBV10-3	-	TRBJ2-5	CAISVDSQETQYF	TGTGCCATCAGTGTTGACAGCCAAGAGACCCAGTACTTC
-	TRBV5-6	TRBD1	TRBJ2-7	CASSSGQGANEQYF	TGTGCCAGCAGCTCGGGACAGGGAGCAAACGAGCAGTACTTC
once	TRBV6-5	-	TRBJ2-3	CASKNVPADTQYF	TGTGCCAGCAAGAACGTTCCGGCGGATACGCAGTATTTT
-	TRBV5-1	-	TRBJ2-2	CASREGAGNTGELFF	TGCGCCAGCAGAGAAGGAGCGGGGAACACCGGGGAGCTGTTTTTT
-	TRBV5-1	-	TRBJ1-1	CASSPWMGSTEAFF	TGCGCCAGCAGCCCATGGATGGGCAGCACTGAAGCTTTCTTT
-	TRBV30	TRBD2	TRBJ2-3	CAWSVGTSGGAWDTQYF	TGTGCCTGGAGTGTGGGGACTAGCGGGGGGGCATGGGATACGCAGTATTTT
-	TRBV19	-	TRBJ1-4	CASGTQGINFEKLFF	TGTGCCAGCGGGACGCAGGGGATCAATTTTGAAAAACTGTTTTTT
-	TRBV4-3	-	TRBJ2-1	CASSQGRTGYNEQFF	TGCGCCAGCAGCCAAGGACGAACAGGCTACAATGAGCAGTTCTTC
-	TRBV6-1	-	TRBJ1-5	CASSEGAGISNQPQHF	TGTGCCAGCAGTGAAGGGGCAGGGATTAGCAATCAGCCCCAGCATTTT
-	TRBV9	-	TRBJ2-3	CASSVSAISTDTQYF	TGTGCCAGCAGCGTATCGGCCATCAGCACAGATACGCAGTATTTT
-	TRBV5-4	-	TRBJ1-2	CASSPVGVLDYGYTF	TGTGCCAGCAGCCCCGTTGGGGTTCTAGACTATGGCTACACCTTC
-	TRBV19	-	TRBJ1-5	CASSRLGNQPQHF	TGTGCCAGTAGCCGTCTGGGCAATCAGCCCCAGCATTTT
once	TRBV5-1	-	TRBJ1-2	CASSPRTGANYGYTF	TGCGCCAGCAGCCCCAGGACGGGAGCTAACTATGGCTACACCTTC
-	TRBV9	-	TRBJ1-4	CASSVSQGPSANEKLFF	TGTGCCAGCAGCGTATCACAGGGTCCCTCAGCTAATGAAAAACTGTTTTTT
-	TRBV9	-	TRBJ2-1	CASSVEGVATSGEQFF	TGTGCCAGCAGCGTAGAGGGGGTGGCAACTTCCGGTGAGCAGTTCTTC
-	TRBV10-2	TRBD1	TRBJ1-2	CARDFNRGAGGYTF	TGCGCCAGGGACTTCAACAGGGGCGCGGGGGGCTACACCTTC
-	TRBV9	-	TRBJ2-5	CASSGGRETQYF	TGTGCCAGCAGCGGGGGCCGGGAGACCCAGTACTTC
-	TRBV27	-	TRBJ1-1	CASSYYLGSAEAFF	TGTGCCAGCAGTTATTATTTAGGGAGCGCTGAAGCTTTCTTT
once	TRBV7-2	-	TRBJ2-1	CASSPAQGSYNEQFF	TGTGCCAGCAGCCCTGCACAGGGTTCCTACAATGAGCAGTTCTTC
-	TRBV10-1	TRBD1	TRBJ1-2	CASIETGINYGYTF	TGCGCCAGCATTGAGACAGGGATTAACTATGGCTACACCTTC